This TCR beta chain appears in the sequencing data of a study of beta chain features in type 1 diabetes. Germline CDR1 KGHSH, CDR2 LQKENI. Deletions cut 4 bases from V and 4 bases from J, with 8 bases between. This CDR3 contains 13 residues. Comment on this clone: Additional DNA sequences in this sample encode the identical CDR3.

Since all of the isolated RNA was reverse transcribed, expressed TCRB transcripts were what got sequenced. Assay: immunoSEQ multiplex PCR; the TCRdb copy retains only in-frame clones and omits some. The data show just over 600,000 clones, around 15% seen once. The chain has TRBV18 and TRBJ1-5; D ambiguous. The sequence derives from a man aged 18 to 30 in good health. The sequenced sample was naive CD4+ T cells from blood. The CDR3 spells CASSLDLNQPQHF. The CDR3 DNA reads TGTGCCAGCTCACTGGACTTAAATCAGCCCCAGCATTTT.